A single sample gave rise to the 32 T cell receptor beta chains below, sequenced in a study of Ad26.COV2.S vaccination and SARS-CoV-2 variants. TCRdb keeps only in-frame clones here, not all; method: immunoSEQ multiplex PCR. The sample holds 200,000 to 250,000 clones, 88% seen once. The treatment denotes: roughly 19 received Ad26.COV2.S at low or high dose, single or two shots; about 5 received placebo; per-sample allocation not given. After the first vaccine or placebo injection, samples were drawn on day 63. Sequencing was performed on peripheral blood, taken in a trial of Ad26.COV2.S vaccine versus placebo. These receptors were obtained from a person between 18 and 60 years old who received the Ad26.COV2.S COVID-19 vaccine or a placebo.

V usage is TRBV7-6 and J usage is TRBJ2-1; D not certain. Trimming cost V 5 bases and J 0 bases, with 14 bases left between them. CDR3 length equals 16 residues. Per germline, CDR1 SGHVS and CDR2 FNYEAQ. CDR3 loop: CASSLDVRASYNEQFF. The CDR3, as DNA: TGTGCCAGCAGCCTTGATGTCCGAGCCTCCTACAATGAGCAGTTCTTC. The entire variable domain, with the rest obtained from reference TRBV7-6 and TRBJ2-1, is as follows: GAGVSQSPRYKVTKRGQDVALRCDPISGHVSLYWYRQALGQGPEFLTYFNYEAQQDKSGLPNDRFSAERPEGSISTLTIQRTEQRDSAMYRCASSLDVRASYNEQFFGPGTRLTVL.

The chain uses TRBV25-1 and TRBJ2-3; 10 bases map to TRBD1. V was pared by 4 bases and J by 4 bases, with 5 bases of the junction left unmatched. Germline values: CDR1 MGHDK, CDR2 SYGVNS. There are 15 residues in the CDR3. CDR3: CASSALGQGPDTQYF. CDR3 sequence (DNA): TGTGCCAGCAGTGCTTTGGGACAGGGGCCAGATACGCAGTATTTT.

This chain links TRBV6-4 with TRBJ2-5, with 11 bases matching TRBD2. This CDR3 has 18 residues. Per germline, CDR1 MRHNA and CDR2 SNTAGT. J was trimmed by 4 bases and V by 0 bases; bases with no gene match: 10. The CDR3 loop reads CASSDSIAGGPERETQYF. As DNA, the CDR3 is TGTGCCAGCAGTGACTCGATAGCGGGAGGGCCGGAGAGAGAGACCCAGTACTTC.

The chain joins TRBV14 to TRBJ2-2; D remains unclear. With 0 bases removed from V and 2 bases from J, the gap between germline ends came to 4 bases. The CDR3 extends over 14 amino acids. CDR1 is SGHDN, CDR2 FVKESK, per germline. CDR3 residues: CASSQDGNTGELFF. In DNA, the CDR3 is TGTGCCAGCAGCCAAGATGGAAACACCGGGGAGCTGTTTTTT.

As DNA, the CDR3 is TGTGCCTGGACCTCAGGGAACAATTCACCCCTCCACTTT. Its protein product is CAWTSGNNSPLHF. The V and J genes are TRBV30 and TRBJ1-6; tentative D call: TRBD1 (5 bases). This CDR3 is 13 amino acids long. Looked up from germline, CDR1 is GTSNPN and CDR2 is SVGIG (reference sequence). V shed 4 bases and J shed 7 bases, with 11 bases lying between them.

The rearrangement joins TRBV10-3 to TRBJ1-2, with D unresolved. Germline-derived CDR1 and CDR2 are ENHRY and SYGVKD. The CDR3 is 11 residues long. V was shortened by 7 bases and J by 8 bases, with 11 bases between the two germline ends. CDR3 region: CAITLTGGYTF. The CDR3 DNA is TGTGCCATCACCCTCACGGGGGGCTACACCTTC.

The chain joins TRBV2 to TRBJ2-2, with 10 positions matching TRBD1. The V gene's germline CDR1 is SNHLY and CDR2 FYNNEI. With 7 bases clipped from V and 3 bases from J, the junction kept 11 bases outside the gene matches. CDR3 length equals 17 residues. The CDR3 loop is CASTREPTGGHTGELFF. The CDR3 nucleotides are TGTGCCAGCACCCGCGAACCGACAGGGGGCCACACCGGGGAGCTGTTTTTT.

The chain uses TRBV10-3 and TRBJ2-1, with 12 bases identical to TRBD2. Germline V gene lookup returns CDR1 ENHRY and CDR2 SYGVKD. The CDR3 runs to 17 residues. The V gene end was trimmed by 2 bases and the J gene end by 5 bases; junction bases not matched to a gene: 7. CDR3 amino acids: CAISELAGGPSDNEQFF. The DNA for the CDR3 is TGTGCCATCAGTGAGCTAGCGGGAGGGCCGTCGGACAATGAGCAGTTCTTC.

CDR3 region: CASSVGLSYNEQFF. Written as DNA, the CDR3 is TGTGCCAGCAGCGTAGGGCTATCCTACAATGAGCAGTTCTTC. The chain couples TRBV9 to TRBJ2-1, with D uncertain. CDR1 and CDR2 from the germline V gene are SGDLS and YYNGEE. Deletions cut 0 bases from V and 1 base from J, with 5 bases between. The CDR3 covers 14 residues.

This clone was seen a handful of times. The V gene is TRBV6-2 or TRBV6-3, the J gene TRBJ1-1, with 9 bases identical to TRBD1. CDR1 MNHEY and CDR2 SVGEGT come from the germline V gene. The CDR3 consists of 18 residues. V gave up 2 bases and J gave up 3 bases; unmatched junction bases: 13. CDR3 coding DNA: TGTGCCAGCAGTTACGAGGGGGGACAGGGAAGGATTCACACTGAAGCTTTCTTT. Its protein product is CASSYEGGQGRIHTEAFF.

CDR3 sequence: CAWTTGTAGNTIYF. CDR3 coding DNA: TGTGCCTGGACTACCGGGACAGCTGGAAACACCATATATTTT. The J gene is TRBJ1-3, the V gene TRBV30, with TRBD1 matching 7 bases. There are 14 residues in the CDR3. CDR1 GTSNPN and CDR2 SVGIG come from the germline V gene (reference sequence). V lost 4 bases to trimming and J lost 2 bases; unmatched junction nucleotides: 5.

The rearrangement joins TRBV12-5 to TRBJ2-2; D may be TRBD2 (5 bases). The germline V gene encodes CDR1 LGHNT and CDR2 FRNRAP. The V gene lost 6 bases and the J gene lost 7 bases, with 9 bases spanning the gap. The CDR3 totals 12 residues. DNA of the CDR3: TGTGCTAGTGGCCAACTAGGCGGGGAGCTGTTTTTT. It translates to CASGQLGGELFF.

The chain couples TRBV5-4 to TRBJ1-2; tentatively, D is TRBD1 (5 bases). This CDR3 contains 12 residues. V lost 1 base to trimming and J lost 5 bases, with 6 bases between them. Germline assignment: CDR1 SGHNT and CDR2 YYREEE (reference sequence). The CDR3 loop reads CASSLQGYGYTF. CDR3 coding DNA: TGTGCCAGCAGCTTGCAGGGTTATGGCTACACCTTC. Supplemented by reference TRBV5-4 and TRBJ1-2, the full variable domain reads ETGVTQSPTHLIKTRGQQVTLRCSSQSGHNTVSWYQQALGQGPQFIFQYYREEENGRGNFPPRFSGLQFPNYSSELNVNALELDDSALYLCASSLQGYGYTFGSGTRLTVV.

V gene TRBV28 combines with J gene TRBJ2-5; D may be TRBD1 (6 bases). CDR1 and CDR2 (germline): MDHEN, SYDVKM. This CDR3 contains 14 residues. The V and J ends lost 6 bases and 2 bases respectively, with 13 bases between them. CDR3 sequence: CASSLGHRQETQYF. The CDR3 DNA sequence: TGTGCCAGCAGCCTGGGACACCGTCAAGAGACCCAGTACTTC.

The CDR3 DNA follows: TGTGCCAGCAGTATCACAGGGGTGAACACTGAAGCTTTCTTT. Its translation: CASSITGVNTEAFF. J is TRBJ1-1 and V is TRBV28, with 7 bases lining up with TRBD1. The germline CDR1 and CDR2 sequences are MDHEN and SYDVKM. CDR3 length: 14 amino acids. V dropped 5 bases and J dropped 0; count of bases not matched to a gene: 3.

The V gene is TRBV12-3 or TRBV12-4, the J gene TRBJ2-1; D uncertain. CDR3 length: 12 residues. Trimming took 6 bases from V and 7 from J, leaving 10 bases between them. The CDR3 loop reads CASSPQLNEQFF. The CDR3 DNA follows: TGTGCCAGCAGCCCACAACTAAATGAGCAGTTCTTC.

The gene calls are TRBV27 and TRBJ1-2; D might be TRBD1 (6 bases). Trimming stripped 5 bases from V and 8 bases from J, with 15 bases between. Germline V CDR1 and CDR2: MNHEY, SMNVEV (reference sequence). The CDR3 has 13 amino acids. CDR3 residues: CASSPQGTRGYTF. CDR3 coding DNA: TGTGCCAGCAGTCCTCAGGGGACGCGCGGCTACACCTTC.

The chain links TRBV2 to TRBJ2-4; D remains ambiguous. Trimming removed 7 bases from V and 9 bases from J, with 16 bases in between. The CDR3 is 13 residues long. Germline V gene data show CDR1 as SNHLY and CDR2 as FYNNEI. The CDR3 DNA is TGTGCCAGCAATGGTCCCCTGGACGGCATTCAGTACTTC. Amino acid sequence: CASNGPLDGIQYF.

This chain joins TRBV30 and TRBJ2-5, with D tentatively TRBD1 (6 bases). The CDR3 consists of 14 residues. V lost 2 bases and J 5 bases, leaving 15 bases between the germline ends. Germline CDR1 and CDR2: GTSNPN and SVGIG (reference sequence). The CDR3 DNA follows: TGTGCCTGGAGTTCAACAGGGTTTAGGGAGACCCAGTACTTC. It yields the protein CAWSSTGFRETQYF.

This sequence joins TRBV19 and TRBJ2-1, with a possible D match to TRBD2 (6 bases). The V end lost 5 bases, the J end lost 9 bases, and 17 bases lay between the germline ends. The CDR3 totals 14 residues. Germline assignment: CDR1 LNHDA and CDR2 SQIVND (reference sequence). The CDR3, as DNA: TGTGCCAGTAGTGTTTCGCGGGACGAGGTTGAGCAGTTCTTC. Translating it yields CASSVSRDEVEQFF.

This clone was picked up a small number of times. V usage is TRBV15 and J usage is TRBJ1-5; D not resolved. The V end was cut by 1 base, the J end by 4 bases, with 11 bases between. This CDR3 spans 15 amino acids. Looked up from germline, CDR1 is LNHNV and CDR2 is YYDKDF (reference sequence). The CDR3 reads CATSRASGGNQPQHF. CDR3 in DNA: TGTGCCACCAGCAGAGCAAGTGGCGGGAATCAGCCCCAGCATTTT.

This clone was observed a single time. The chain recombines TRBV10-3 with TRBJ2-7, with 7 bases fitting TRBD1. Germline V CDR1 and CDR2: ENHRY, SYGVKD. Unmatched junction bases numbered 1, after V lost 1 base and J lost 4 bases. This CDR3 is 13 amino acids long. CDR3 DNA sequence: TGTGCCATCAGTGAGTGGGGACAGTACGAGCAGTACTTC. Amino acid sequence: CAISEWGQYEQYF.

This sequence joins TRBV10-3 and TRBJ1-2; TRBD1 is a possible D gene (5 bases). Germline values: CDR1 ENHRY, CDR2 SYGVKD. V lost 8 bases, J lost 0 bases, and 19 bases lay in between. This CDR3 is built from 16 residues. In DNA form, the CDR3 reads TGTGCCATCTTGGGGGAACTCGGGGATACTAACTATGGCTACACCTTC. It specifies CAILGELGDTNYGYTF.

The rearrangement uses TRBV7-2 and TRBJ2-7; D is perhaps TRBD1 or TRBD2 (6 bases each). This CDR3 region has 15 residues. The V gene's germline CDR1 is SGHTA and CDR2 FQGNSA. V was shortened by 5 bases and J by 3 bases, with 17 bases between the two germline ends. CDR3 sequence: CASSEGGRVGYEQYF. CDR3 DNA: TGTGCCAGCAGCGAGGGGGGCAGGGTCGGCTACGAGCAGTACTTC.

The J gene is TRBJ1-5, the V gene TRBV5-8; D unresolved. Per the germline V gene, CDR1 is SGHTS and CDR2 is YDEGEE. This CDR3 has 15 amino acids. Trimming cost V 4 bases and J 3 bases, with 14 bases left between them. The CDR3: CASSLVEGPNQPQHF. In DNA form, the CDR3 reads TGTGCCAGCAGCCTGGTGGAAGGGCCCAATCAGCCCCAGCATTTT.

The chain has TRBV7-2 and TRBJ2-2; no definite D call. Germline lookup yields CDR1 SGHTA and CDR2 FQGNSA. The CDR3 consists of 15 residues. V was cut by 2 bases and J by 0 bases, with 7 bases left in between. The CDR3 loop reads CASSLRQTNTGELFF. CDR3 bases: TGTGCCAGCAGCTTAAGGCAGACGAACACCGGGGAGCTGTTTTTT.

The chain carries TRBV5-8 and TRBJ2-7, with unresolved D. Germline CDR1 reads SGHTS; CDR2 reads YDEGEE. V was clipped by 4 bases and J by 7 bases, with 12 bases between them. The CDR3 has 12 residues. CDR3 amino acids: CASSAHSLEQYF. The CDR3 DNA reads TGTGCCAGCAGCGCTCACAGCCTAGAGCAGTACTTC. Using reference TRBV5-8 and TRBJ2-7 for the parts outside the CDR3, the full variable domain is EAGVTQSPTHLIKTRGQQATLRCSPISGHTSVYWYQQALGLGLQFLLWYDEGEERNRGNFPPRFSGRQFPNYSSELNVNALELEDSALYLCASSAHSLEQYFGPGTRLTVT.

The CDR3 sequence: CASSTRRRETQYF. CDR3 sequence (DNA): TGTGCCAGCAGTACCCGTCGGAGAGAGACCCAGTACTTC. This sequence joins TRBV6-5 and TRBJ2-5, with no clear D. V gave up 5 bases and J gave up 4 bases, with 11 bases separating them. The CDR3 consists of 13 residues. CDR1 and CDR2 (germline): MNHEY, SVGAGI.

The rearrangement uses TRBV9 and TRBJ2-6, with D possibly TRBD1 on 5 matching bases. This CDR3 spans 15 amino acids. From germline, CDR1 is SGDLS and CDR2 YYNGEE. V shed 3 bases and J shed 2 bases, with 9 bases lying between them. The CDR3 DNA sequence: TGTGCCAGCAGCGGCAGGGTTCCTGGGGCCAACGTCCTGACTTTC. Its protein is CASSGRVPGANVLTF.

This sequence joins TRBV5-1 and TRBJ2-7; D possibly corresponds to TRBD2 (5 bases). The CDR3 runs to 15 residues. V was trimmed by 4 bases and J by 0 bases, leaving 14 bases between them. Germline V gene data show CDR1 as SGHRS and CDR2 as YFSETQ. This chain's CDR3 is CASSPGLASSYEQYF. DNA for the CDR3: TGCGCCAGCAGCCCAGGACTCGCGAGCTCCTACGAGCAGTACTTC.

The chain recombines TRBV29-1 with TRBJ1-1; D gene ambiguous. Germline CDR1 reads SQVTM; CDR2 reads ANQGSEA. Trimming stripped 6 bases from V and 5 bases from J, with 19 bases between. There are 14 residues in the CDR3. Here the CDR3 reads CSVHPTGRHTEAFF. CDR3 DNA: TGCAGCGTCCATCCCACGGGAAGGCATACTGAAGCTTTCTTT.

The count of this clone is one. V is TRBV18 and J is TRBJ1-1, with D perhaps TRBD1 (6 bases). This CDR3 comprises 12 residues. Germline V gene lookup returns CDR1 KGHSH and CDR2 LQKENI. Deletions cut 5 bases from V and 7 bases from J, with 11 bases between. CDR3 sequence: CASSVGGGEAFF. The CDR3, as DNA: TGTGCCAGCTCAGTTGGGGGCGGTGAAGCTTTCTTT.